This record concerns one T cell receptor beta chain sequence. Its target is unknown. The CDR3 contains 15 residues. Germline V gene data show CDR1 as SGHAT and CDR2 as FQDESV (reference sequence). V shed 4 bases and J 7 bases; nucleotides not matched to a gene: 7. TCRdb's copy holds only in-frame clones and misses some; the assay was immunoSEQ multiplex PCR. The table has tens of thousands of clones, around 84% seen once. The data stem from a study of OX40 agonist ivuxolimab in advanced cancers. Study-wide results and caveats: Expanded clones were, on average, more numerous in CD8+ T cells than in CD4+.

Exclusion applied to patients with autoimmune disease history or systemic immunosuppression. Sequences were derived from CD4+ or CD8+ T cells sorted from blood, sampled in a trial of the OX40 agonist ivuxolimab. This TCR derives from an adult with an advanced solid tumor such as melanoma, head and neck, liver or kidney cancer. This chain connects TRBV11-1 to TRBJ2-7; 13 bases are shared with TRBD2. This chain's CDR3 is CASSSPGLAGQEQYF. The CDR3 DNA sequence: TGTGCCAGCAGCTCGCCGGGACTAGCGGGACAGGAGCAGTACTTC. The whole variable domain, filled in from reference TRBV11-1 and TRBJ2-7, reads EAEVAQSPRYKITEKSQAVAFWCDPISGHATLYWYRQILGQGPELLVQFQDESVVDDSQLPKDRFSAERLKGVDSTLKIQPAELGDSAMYLCASSSPGLAGQEQYFGPGTRLTVT.